This section outlines one TCR beta chain sequence together with its context. The sample originates from a study of T cells in Graves' hyperthyroidism and ophthalmopathy. Researchers amplified the TCR beta CDR3 regions from RNA transcripts. HTBI primers were used for first-round RT-PCR of the TCR CDR3. A single record per CDR3 protein comes from TCRdb applying MiXCR to the multiplex PCR reads. The data show hundreds of thousands of distinct CDR3 sequences, roughly 37% seen once. V shed 4 bases and J shed 7 bases, with 19 bases lying between them. The CDR3 is 15 residues long. Germline V gene lookup returns CDR1 MNHEY and CDR2 SVGAGI. Patients were aged 18 to 65, had disease duration under 2 months, and had newly diagnosed hyperthyroidism.

The clonotype originates from a man between 18 and 29 years old with Graves' hyperthyroidism. The chain has TRBV6-5 and TRBJ2-5, with no clear D. Sequencing was done on a sample of blood. DNA of the CDR3: TGTGCCAGCAGTTCCGGTGCGGTACCGGGTGGGACCCAGTACTTC. Its translation: CASSSGAVPGGTQYF.